One and the same sample provided the 8 T cell receptor delta chains below, sequenced in a study of Vδ1+ human thymocytes. The study's findings and limits: In the thymus, TRG and TRD repertoires looked highly polyclonal with Gaussian CDR3 lengths.

These receptors have no identified antigens. Extracted RNA was reverse transcribed into cDNA. The CDR3 regions were amplified by multiplex PCR from V-gene primers to a constant-region primer. TCRdb called clones anew from the multiplex PCR reads with CATT. The sample holds 50,000 to 60,000 delta-chain clones, roughly 16% seen once. The sequencing sample was made of Vdelta1+ gamma-delta thymocytes from the thymus. Subset indicated: FACS-sorted CD3+ TCRalphabeta- TCRVdelta1+ TCRVdelta2- thymocytes. Every receptor here comes from a girl under two years old who had congenital heart surgery.

The genes are TRDV1 and TRDJ1; 9 nucleotides align to TRDD3. Germline loops: CDR1 TSWWSYY, CDR2 QGS. V shed 2 bases, J shed 7 bases, and the junction held 11 bases outside the gene matches. This CDR3 has 16 residues. As DNA, the CDR3 is TGTGCTCTTGGGGAATCCCCGTCCCTGGGGGATGCTAAACTCATCTTT. This encodes CALGESPSLGDAKLIF.

About this clone itself: Mismatch with germline at one junction end may stem from a read error. Other nucleotide sequences in the sample specify the same CDR3. The J gene is TRDJ1, the V gene TRAV29/DV5, with D uncertain. CDR1 is NSMFDY, CDR2 ISSIKDK, per germline. CDR3 length: 13 amino acids. CDR3 in DNA: TGTGCCGCAAGCGGCCGGGTCACCGATAAACTCATCTTT. It encodes CAASGRVTDKLIF.

The chain employs TRDV1 and TRDJ1, with 13 bases lining up with TRDD3. V gave up 0 bases and J gave up 1 base; unmatched junction bases: 35. The CDR3 is 28 residues long. Germline CDR1 TSWWSYY, CDR2 QGS. In nucleotides, the CDR3 is TGTGCTCTTGGGGAACTCTCCTTTGATCCTACATCCCGGTATGGACTGGGGGATACGCGAGGGGGCACCGATAAACTCATCTTT. It codes for CALGELSFDPTSRYGLGDTRGGTDKLIF.

V gene TRDV1 combines with J gene TRDJ1; 9 bases match TRDD3. The CDR3 spans 19 residues. Germline V gene data show CDR1 as TSWWSYY and CDR2 as QGS. V dropped 4 bases and J dropped 0; count of bases not matched to a gene: 15. The chain's CDR3 is CALGGNSFLLGENTDKLIF. The CDR3, as DNA: TGTGCTCTTGGGGGAAATTCATTCCTACTGGGGGAGAACACCGATAAACTCATCTTT.

V gene TRDV2 combines with J gene TRDJ1; 7 bases fit TRDD3. Per germline, CDR1 GEAIGNYY and CDR2 EKD. The CDR3 runs 19 residues. J gave up 0 bases and V 5 bases, and 20 bases lay outside the gene matches. The DNA of the CDR3 is TGTGCCTGTGCTGGCGCCTCTACCGATACTGGGGATGACACCGATAAACTCATCTTT. Amino acids: CACAGASTDTGDDTDKLIF.

This clone was recorded a few times. The rearrangement uses TRDV1 and TRDJ1; D uncertain. The length of the CDR3 is 15 residues. Looked up from germline, CDR1 is TSWWSYY and CDR2 is QGS. The germline V and J ends were trimmed by 3 bases and 2 bases, with 13 bases remaining between them. The CDR3 region has the DNA TGTGCTCTTGGGGAGCTATCACCGTGGACCGATAAACTCATCTTT. It is translated as CALGELSPWTDKLIF.

This chain joins TRDV1 and TRDJ1, with TRDD3 matching over 10 bases. Germline V gene lookup returns CDR1 TSWWSYY and CDR2 QGS. This CDR3 contains 24 residues. V trimming: 3 bases; J trimming: 1 base; junction bases outside the gene matches: 29. The CDR3 DNA reads TGTGCTCTTGGGGAGACCCACCGAACGGCCTTCCTCCCCGTACTGGGGGATCCCACCGATAAACTCATCTTT. This encodes CALGETHRTAFLPVLGDPTDKLIF.

The table lists this clone with a few counts. The chain is built from TRDV1 and TRDJ1; 8 nucleotides match TRDD3. CDR3 length: 19 amino acids. Germline V lookup: CDR1 TSWWSYY, CDR2 QGS. Germline trimming cut 0 bases from V and 0 bases from J; bases unmatched to any gene: 12. The CDR3 region has the DNA TGTGCTCTTGGGGAACTATGCTGGGATACGGAGGGGTACACCGATAAACTCATCTTT. Its protein is CALGELCWDTEGYTDKLIF.